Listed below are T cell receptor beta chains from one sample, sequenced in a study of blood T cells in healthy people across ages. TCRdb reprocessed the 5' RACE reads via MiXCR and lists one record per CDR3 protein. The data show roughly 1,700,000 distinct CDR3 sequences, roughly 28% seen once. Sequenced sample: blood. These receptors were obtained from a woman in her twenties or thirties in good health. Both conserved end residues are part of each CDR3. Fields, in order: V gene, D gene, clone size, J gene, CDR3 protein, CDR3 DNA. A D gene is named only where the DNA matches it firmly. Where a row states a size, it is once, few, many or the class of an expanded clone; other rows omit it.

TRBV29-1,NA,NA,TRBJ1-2,CSVARQTYGYTF,TGCAGCGTTGCTAGACAGACCTATGGCTACACCTTC
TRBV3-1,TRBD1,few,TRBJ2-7,CASSPRTRTGTYEQYF,TGTGCCAGCAGCCCCAGAACTCGGACAGGGACCTACGAGCAGTACTTC
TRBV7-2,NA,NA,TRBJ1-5,CASSPGWPNQPQHF,TGTGCCAGCAGCCCAGGATGGCCCAATCAGCCCCAGCATTTT
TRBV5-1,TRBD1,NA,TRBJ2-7,CASSLEGQITYNEQYF,TGCGCCAGCAGCTTGGAGGGACAGATTACATACAATGAGCAGTACTTC
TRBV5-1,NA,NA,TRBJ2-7,CASTRGELSSYEQYF,TGCGCCAGCACCCGAGGCGAGTTGAGCTCCTACGAGCAGTACTTC
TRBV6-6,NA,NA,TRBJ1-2,CASSLQGLGANYGYTF,TGTGCCAGCAGTTTGCAGGGTCTAGGGGCTAACTATGGCTACACCTTC
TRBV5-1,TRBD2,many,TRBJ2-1,CASSFLAGVSLENEQFF,TGCGCCAGCAGCTTTCTAGCGGGGGTCTCCCTAGAAAATGAGCAGTTCTTC
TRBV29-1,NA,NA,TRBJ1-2,CSVGGHVALYGYTF,TGCAGCGTTGGCGGACACGTCGCCCTCTATGGCTACACCTTC
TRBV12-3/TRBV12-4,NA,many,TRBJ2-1,CASSFGGSYNEQFF,TGTGCCAGCAGTTTCGGGGGCTCCTACAATGAGCAGTTCTTC
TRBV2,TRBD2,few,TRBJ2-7,CASRAVLAGAYEQYF,TGTGCCAGCAGGGCGGTACTAGCGGGGGCCTACGAGCAGTACTTC
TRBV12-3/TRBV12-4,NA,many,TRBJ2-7,CASSPGTTSSYEQYF,TGTGCCAGCAGTCCCGGGACCACTAGCTCCTACGAGCAGTACTTC
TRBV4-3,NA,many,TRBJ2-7,CASSQESVLAYEQYF,TGCGCCAGCAGCCAGGAGAGTGTTCTGGCGTACGAGCAGTACTTC
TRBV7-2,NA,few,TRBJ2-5,CASSLRGGGPSETQYF,TGTGCCAGCAGCTTACGGGGCGGGGGCCCGAGCGAGACCCAGTACTTC
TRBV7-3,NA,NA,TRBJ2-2,CASSLQEGRGTGELFF,TGTGCCAGCAGCCTGCAGGAGGGGCGCGGCACCGGGGAGCTGTTTTTT
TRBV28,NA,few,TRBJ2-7,CASSVGGTGGPLEQYF,TGTGCCAGCAGTGTCGGGGGGACGGGGGGCCCTCTCGAGCAGTACTTC
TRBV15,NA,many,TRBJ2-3,CATFSGWGDTQYF,TGTGCCACTTTCAGCGGCTGGGGAGATACGCAGTATTTT
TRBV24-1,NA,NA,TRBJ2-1,CATSVPRTGGSNEQFF,TGTGCCACCAGTGTTCCTCGCACTGGCGGATCTAATGAGCAGTTCTTC
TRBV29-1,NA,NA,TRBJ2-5,CSVEEQYF,TGCAGCGTGGAAGAGCAGTACTTC
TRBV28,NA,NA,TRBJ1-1,CASSINLLRGAFF,TGTGCCAGCAGTATTAACCTCCTCCGGGGGGCTTTCTTT
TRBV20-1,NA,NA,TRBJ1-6,CSARGEGSHNSPLHF,TGCAGTGCTAGAGGAGAAGGGTCCCATAATTCACCCCTCCACTTT
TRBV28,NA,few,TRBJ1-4,CASSPITGWQDVEKLFF,TGTGCCAGCAGTCCCATCACGGGGTGGCAGGACGTCGAAAAACTGTTTTTT
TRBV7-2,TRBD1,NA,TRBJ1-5,CASTRDRSQPQHF,TGTGCCAGCACTAGGGACAGATCACAGCCCCAGCATTTT
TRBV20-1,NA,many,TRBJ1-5,CSAIPRPVPGQPQHF,TGCAGTGCGATCCCGCGGCCGGTACCGGGACAGCCCCAGCATTTT
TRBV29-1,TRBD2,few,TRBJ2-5,CSVAASGGLQETQYF,TGCAGCGTCGCAGCTAGCGGGGGACTCCAAGAGACCCAGTACTTC
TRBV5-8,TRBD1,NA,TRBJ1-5,CASSLGTLTGPNQPQHF,TGTGCCAGCAGCTTGGGAACTTTGACAGGGCCCAATCAGCCCCAGCATTTT
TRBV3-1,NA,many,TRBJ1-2,CASSQARSYTF,TGTGCCAGCAGCCAAGCACGGTCCTACACCTTC
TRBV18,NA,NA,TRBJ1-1,CASSPSGRRNTEAFF,TGTGCCAGCTCACCATCAGGGAGGAGGAACACTGAAGCTTTCTTT
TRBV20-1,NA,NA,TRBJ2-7,CSAFRQGSHEQYF,TGCAGTGCTTTCAGGCAAGGATCCCACGAGCAGTACTTC
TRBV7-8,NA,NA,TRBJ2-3,CASSLPLGAESTDTQYF,TGTGCCAGCAGCTTACCGCTGGGAGCGGAAAGCACAGATACGCAGTATTTT
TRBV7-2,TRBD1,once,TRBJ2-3,CASSLEWRQGRDTQYF,TGTGCCAGCAGCTTAGAGTGGAGACAGGGGAGAGATACGCAGTATTTT
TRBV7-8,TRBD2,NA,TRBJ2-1,CASSLEVWRGGQNEQFF,TGTGCCAGCAGCTTAGAGGTCTGGCGGGGGGGCCAGAATGAGCAGTTCTTC
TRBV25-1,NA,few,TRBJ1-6,CASSAQGSSYNSPLHF,TGTGCCAGCAGTGCTCAGGGGAGCTCCTATAATTCACCCCTCCACTTT
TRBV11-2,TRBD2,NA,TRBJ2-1,CASSSSGGADIDEQFF,TGTGCCAGCAGCTCTAGCGGGGGGGCCGATATAGATGAGCAGTTCTTC
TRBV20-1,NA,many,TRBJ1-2,CSATAGGLGYGYTF,TGCAGTGCAACAGCCGGAGGGTTAGGGTATGGCTACACCTTC
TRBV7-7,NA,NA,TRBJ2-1,CASSPLGVIGTRHLYNEQFF,TGTGCCAGCAGCCCTCTTGGGGTAATAGGGACCCGCCACCTCTACAATGAGCAGTTCTTC
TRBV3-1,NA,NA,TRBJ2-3,CASSQDADTRYF,TGTGCCAGCAGCCAAGACGCAGATACGCGGTATTTT
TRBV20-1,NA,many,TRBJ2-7,CSARDFRAAEQYF,TGCAGTGCTAGAGATTTTAGGGCGGCCGAGCAGTACTTC
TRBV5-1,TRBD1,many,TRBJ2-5,CASSLTGETQETQYF,TGCGCCAGCAGCTTGACAGGGGAAACCCAAGAGACCCAGTACTTC
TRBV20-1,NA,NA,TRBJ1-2,CSAQVPGGRSGYTF,TGCAGTGCGCAGGTCCCGGGCGGCAGAAGCGGCTACACCTTC
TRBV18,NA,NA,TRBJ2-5,CASSPIRSTGEGEIQYF,TGTGCCAGCTCACCAATAAGGTCCACAGGCGAGGGAGAGATCCAGTACTTC
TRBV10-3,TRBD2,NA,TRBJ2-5,CAIKTSGGEETQYF,TGTGCCATCAAGACTAGCGGGGGGGAAGAGACCCAGTACTTC
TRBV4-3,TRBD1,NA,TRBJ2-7,CASSQSGTGNDEQYF,TGCGCCAGCAGCCAATCCGGGACAGGGAACGACGAGCAGTACTTC
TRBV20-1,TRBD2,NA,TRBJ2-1,CSARKLAGENEQFF,TGCAGTGCTAGAAAGCTAGCGGGAGAGAATGAGCAGTTCTTC
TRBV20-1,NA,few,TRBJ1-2,CSASGPDGYTF,TGCAGTGCCTCGGGACCGGATGGCTACACCTTC
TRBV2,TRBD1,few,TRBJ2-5,CASGSTGDQETQYF,TGTGCCAGCGGCTCAACAGGGGACCAAGAGACCCAGTACTTC
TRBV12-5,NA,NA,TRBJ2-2,CASVDRPNTGELFF,TGTGCTAGTGTTGACAGACCAAACACCGGGGAGCTGTTTTTT
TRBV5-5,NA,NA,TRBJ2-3,CASSGRQNTDTQYF,TGTGCCAGCAGCGGGCGGCAAAACACAGATACGCAGTATTTT
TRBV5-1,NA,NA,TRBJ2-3,CASAPLGTDTQYF,TGCGCCAGCGCCCCCTTGGGAACAGATACGCAGTATTTT
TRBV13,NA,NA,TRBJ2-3,CASSLEEVRRGTDTQYF,TGTGCCAGCAGCTTAGAAGAAGTACGGCGGGGCACAGATACGCAGTATTTT
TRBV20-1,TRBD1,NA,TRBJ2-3,CSAPRGGGHADTQYF,TGCAGTGCCCCAAGAGGGGGCGGTCATGCAGATACGCAGTATTTT
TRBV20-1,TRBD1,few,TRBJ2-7,CSAAETGVYSYEQYF,TGCAGTGCTGCCGAAACAGGGGTCTACTCCTACGAGCAGTACTTC
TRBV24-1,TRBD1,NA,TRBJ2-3,CATSGETGNTQYF,TGTGCCACCAGTGGTGAGACAGGGAATACGCAGTATTTT
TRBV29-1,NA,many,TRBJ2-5,CSVEDRRSGRETQYF,TGCAGCGTTGAAGATCGGCGGAGTGGACGAGAGACCCAGTACTTC